These 6 T cell receptor beta chains came from one sample sequenced in a study of cytomegalovirus exposure and HLA in healthy donors. 60 Vbeta and 13 Jbeta primers were used in PCR. Measured with immunoSEQ multiplex PCR; TCRdb has only the in-frame clones, and not every one. The sample holds approximately 91,000 clones, 86% seen once. Sample: PBMCs. All receptors come from a young man in good health and CMV-seropositive.

J is TRBJ1-5 and V is TRBV5-1; 7 bases are a match to TRBD1. The germline CDR1 and CDR2 sequences are SGHRS and YFSETQ. This CDR3 comprises 21 residues. The V and J ends lost 2 bases and 1 base, in that order; junction bases with no gene match: 21. This chain's CDR3 is CASSFQTGSGSKSPSNQPQHF. CDR3 coding DNA: TGCGCCAGCAGCTTCCAGACAGGGTCCGGGAGTAAGTCCCCGAGCAATCAGCCCCAGCATTTT.

This rearrangement joins TRBV6-1 to TRBJ2-5, with D possibly TRBD2 on 5 matching bases. The CDR3 runs 15 residues. Germline loops: CDR1 MNHNS, CDR2 SASEGT. V lost 6 bases and J lost 0, with 14 bases in between. CDR3 nucleotides: TGTGCCAGCAGGGCTGGTGGACTTTACCAAGAGACCCAGTACTTC. The encoded protein is CASRAGGLYQETQYF.

The rearrangement joins TRBV18 to TRBJ2-1; D is perhaps TRBD2 (5 bases). Looked up from germline, CDR1 is KGHSH and CDR2 is LQKENI. Between the trimmed V and J ends, which lost 3 bases and 9 bases, there was a span of 15 bases. This CDR3 has 14 amino acids. The CDR3 nucleotides are TGTGCCAGCTCACCCGGACTCCCCTTAAGTGAGCAGTTCTTC. It encodes CASSPGLPLSEQFF. Full variable domain (missing parts from reference TRBV18 and TRBJ2-1): NAGVMQNPRHLVRRRGQEARLRCSPMKGHSHVYWYRQLPEEGLKFMVYLQKENIIDESGMPKERFSAEFPKEGPSILRIQQVVRGDSAAYFCASSPGLPLSEQFFGPGTRLTVL.

V and J are TRBV5-1 and TRBJ1-3; tentative D call: TRBD1 (5 bases). Germline loops: CDR1 SGHRS, CDR2 YFSETQ. Between the trimmed V and J ends, which lost 4 bases and 0 bases, there was a span of 11 bases. The CDR3 spans 15 residues. The CDR3 DNA is TGCGCCAGCAGCCCACGGGGGAACTCTGGAAACACCATATATTTT. Its translation: CASSPRGNSGNTIYF.

The J gene is TRBJ1-4, the V gene TRBV6-1, with D maybe TRBD1 (5 bases). There are 15 residues in the CDR3. Germline V gene sequence: CDR1 MNHNS, CDR2 SASEGT. V was shortened by 2 bases and J by 2 bases, with 9 bases between the two germline ends. In nucleotides, the CDR3 is TGTGCCAGCAGTGAAAAGGGGTTCACTAATGAAAAACTGTTTTTT. This sequence encodes CASSEKGFTNEKLFF.

The V call is TRBV28, the J call TRBJ2-7, with 11 bases matching TRBD2. The V gene end was trimmed by 6 bases and the J gene end by 3 bases; junction bases not matched to a gene: 7. The germline gives CDR1 MDHEN, CDR2 SYDVKM. This CDR3 is built from 15 residues. CDR3 protein: CASSPGTSGLYEQYF. The CDR3 nucleotides are TGTGCCAGCAGCCCAGGGACTAGCGGACTCTACGAGCAGTACTTC.